The 9 T cell receptor beta chains below all came from one sample that was sequenced in a study of T cell repertoires in cytomegalovirus infection. TCRdb re-derived calls from the reads in MiXCR, one entry per CDR3 protein. The sample lists some 200,000 distinct CDR3 sequences; about 39% were seen once. These receptors are not linked to any known antigen. This specimen was CD8+ T cells from cultured PBMCs, taken from culture after CMV antigen stimulation. These receptors came from a human donor in good health (CMV status not recorded). Some clones in this sample may be carry-over from other donors' samples.

The sample holds a few counts of this clonotype. The chain employs TRBV12-3 or TRBV12-4 and TRBJ2-1, with D tentatively TRBD1 or TRBD2 (5 bases each). Trimming removed 3 bases at V and 3 bases at J, with 12 bases between. The CDR3 loop spans 15 amino acids. Here the CDR3 DNA reads TGTGCCAGCAGTTTGGGGGACCCGGGCTACAATGAGCAGTTCTTC. Amino acids: CASSLGDPGYNEQFF.

This clonotype was detected many times. J is TRBJ2-3 and V is TRBV11-2; 7 bases are a match to TRBD2. CDR1 SGHAT and CDR2 FQNNGV come from the germline V gene. There are 17 residues in the CDR3. The V and J ends lost 2 bases and 0 bases, in that order; junction bases with no gene match: 8. The CDR3 sequence is CASSLQTSVRSTDTQYF. CDR3 DNA sequence: TGTGCCAGCAGCTTACAAACTAGCGTTAGAAGCACAGATACGCAGTATTTT.

This sequence joins TRBV7-9 and TRBJ1-6; 8 bases map to TRBD1. Germline assignment: CDR1 SEHNR and CDR2 FQNEAQ (reference sequence). V lost 8 bases, J lost 6 bases, and 9 bases stayed unmatched. The CDR3 runs to 15 residues. The DNA of the CDR3 is TGTGCCAGCGGGCGGCGGACAGGGCTTAATTCACCCCTCCACTTT. This translates into CASGRRTGLNSPLHF.

This clonotype was counted only a few times. The V gene is TRBV4-2, the J gene TRBJ2-5; a possible D gene is TRBD2 (6 bases). The V gene's germline CDR1 is LGHNA and CDR2 YNFKEQ. With 0 bases removed from V and 14 bases from J, the gap between germline ends came to 25 bases. The CDR3 runs 16 residues. The chain's CDR3 is CASSQDLGGVGARFYF. CDR3 bases: TGTGCCAGCAGCCAAGATTTGGGCGGGGTAGGAGCAAGATTTTACTTC.

The chain carries TRBV20-1 and TRBJ2-7, with TRBD1 matching over 9 bases. The CDR3 extends over 14 amino acids. Trimming cost V 4 bases and J 2 bases; bases outside gene matches: 6. Germline-derived CDR1 and CDR2 are DFQATT and SNEGSKA (reference sequence). The CDR3 sequence: CSATDRGRAYEQYF. The CDR3 DNA is TGCAGTGCTACGGACAGGGGCCGTGCCTACGAGCAGTACTTC.

The chain links TRBV20-1 to TRBJ2-1; 8 bases line up with TRBD2. Germline CDR1 reads DFQATT; CDR2 reads SNEGSKA (reference sequence). This CDR3 contains 17 residues. With V trimmed by 2 bases and J by 1 base, 10 bases remained unmatched. The chain's CDR3 is CSARPSGRSPSYNEQFF. The CDR3 nucleotides are TGCAGTGCTAGACCCAGCGGGAGATCTCCGTCCTACAATGAGCAGTTCTTC.

Turning to this clonotype: The conserved phenylalanine or tryptophan normally closing the CDR3 is absent here, so this likely arose from a read error. The limits of the CDR3 on the DNA are not certain, so only TCRdb's listed CDR3 is given. The rearrangement joins TRBV15 to TRBJ2-5; no check of the table's D call, TRBD2, against the DNA was made. CDR1 and CDR2 from the germline V gene are LNHNV and YYDKDF (reference sequence). The length of the CDR3 is 15 amino acids, counting both ends. The CDR3 is CATSGTSGGPQTQEL.

This clonotype was counted only a few times. The V gene is TRBV11-2, the J gene TRBJ1-1; possible D gene TRBD1, 6 bases. CDR1 and CDR2 from the germline V gene are SGHAT and FQNNGV. This CDR3 comprises 14 residues. The germline V and J ends were trimmed by 4 bases and 7 bases, with 16 bases remaining between them. The CDR3 loop reads CASSSQGPSGEAFF. Here the CDR3 DNA reads TGTGCCAGCAGCTCCCAGGGGCCCAGTGGTGAAGCTTTCTTT. Drawing the rest from reference TRBV11-2 and TRBJ1-1, the complete variable domain is EAGVAQSPRYKIIEKRQSVAFWCNPISGHATLYWYQQILGQGPKLLIQFQNNGVVDDSQLPKDRFSAERLKGVDSTLKIQPAKLEDSAVYLCASSSQGPSGEAFFGQGTRLTVV.

The J gene is TRBJ1-1, the V gene TRBV19; no clear D. Germline CDR1 is LNHDA and CDR2 is SQIVND (reference sequence). V was shortened by 0 bases and J by 4 bases, with 9 bases between the two germline ends. The CDR3 has 14 amino acids. The CDR3 reads CASSIDLGSTEAFF. CDR3 in DNA: TGTGCCAGTAGTATAGACTTGGGGAGCACTGAAGCTTTCTTT. Supplemented by reference TRBV19 and TRBJ1-1, the full variable domain reads DGGITQSPKYLFRKEGQNVTLSCEQNLNHDAMYWYRQDPGQGLRLIYYSQIVNDFQKGDIAEGYSVSREKKESFPLTVTSAQKNPTAFYLCASSIDLGSTEAFFGQGTRLTVV.